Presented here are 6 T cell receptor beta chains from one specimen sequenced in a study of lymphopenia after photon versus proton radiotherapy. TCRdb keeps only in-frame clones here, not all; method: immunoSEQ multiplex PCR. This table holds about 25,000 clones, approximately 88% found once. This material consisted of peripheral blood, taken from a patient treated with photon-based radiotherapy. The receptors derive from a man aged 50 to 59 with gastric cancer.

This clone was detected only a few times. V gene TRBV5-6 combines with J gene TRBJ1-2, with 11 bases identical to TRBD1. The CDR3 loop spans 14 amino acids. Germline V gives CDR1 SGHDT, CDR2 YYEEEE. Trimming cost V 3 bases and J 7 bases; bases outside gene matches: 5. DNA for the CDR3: TGTGCCAGCAGCTCGGGACAGGGGGTCCTTGGCTACACCTTC. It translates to CASSSGQGVLGYTF.

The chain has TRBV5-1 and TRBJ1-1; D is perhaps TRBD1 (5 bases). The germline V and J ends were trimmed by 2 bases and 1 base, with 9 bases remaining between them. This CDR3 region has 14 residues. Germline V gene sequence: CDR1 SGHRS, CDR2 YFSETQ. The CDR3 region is CASSLRGENTEAFF. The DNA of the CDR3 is TGCGCCAGCAGCTTACGGGGGGAGAACACTGAAGCTTTCTTT.

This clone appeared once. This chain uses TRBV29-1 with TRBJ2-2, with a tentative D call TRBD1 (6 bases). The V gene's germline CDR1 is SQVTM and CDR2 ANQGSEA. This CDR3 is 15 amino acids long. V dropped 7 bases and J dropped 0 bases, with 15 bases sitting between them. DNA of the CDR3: TGCAGCGCTAGTCAGGGGTCTGCGAACACCGGGGAGCTGTTTTTT. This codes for CSASQGSANTGELFF.

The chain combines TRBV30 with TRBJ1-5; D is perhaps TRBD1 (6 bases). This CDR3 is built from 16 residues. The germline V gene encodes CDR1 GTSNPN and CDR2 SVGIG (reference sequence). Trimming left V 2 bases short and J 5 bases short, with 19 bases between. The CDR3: CAWSSQTGSYYQPQHF. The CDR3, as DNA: TGTGCCTGGAGTTCCCAGACAGGTAGTTATTATCAGCCCCAGCATTTT. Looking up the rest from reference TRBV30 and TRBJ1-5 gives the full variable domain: SQTIHQWPATLVQPVGSPLSLECTVEGTSNPNLYWYRQAAGRGLQLLFYSVGIGQISSEVPQNLSASRPQDRQFILSSKKLLLSDSGFYLCAWSSQTGSYYQPQHFGDGTRLSIL.

The DNA for the CDR3 is TGCGCCAGCAGCCAGGGACTAGCGAGCTCCTACGAGCAGTACTTC. This encodes CASSQGLASSYEQYF. The chain has TRBV4-3 and TRBJ2-7, with TRBD2 matching 10 bases. Germline CDR1 reads LGHNA; CDR2 reads YSLEER. The CDR3 loop spans 15 amino acids. The V segment lost 3 bases and the J segment 0 bases; nucleotides outside the gene matches: 2.

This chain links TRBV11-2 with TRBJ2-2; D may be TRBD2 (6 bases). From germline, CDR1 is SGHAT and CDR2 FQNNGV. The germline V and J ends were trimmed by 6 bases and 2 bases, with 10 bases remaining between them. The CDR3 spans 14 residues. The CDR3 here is CASSRRGNTGELFF. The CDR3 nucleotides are TGTGCCAGCAGTCGGCGGGGAAACACCGGGGAGCTGTTTTTT.